This entry lists 27 T cell receptor beta chains sequenced from one sample in a study of CD8 T cells in Susac syndrome. Random-hexamer reverse transcription was applied to about 0.5 to 1 ug RNA. Each CDR3 protein is one row after TCRdb ran MiXCR on the immunoSEQ multiplex PCR reads. The sample comprises approximately 120,000 distinct CDR3 sequences, about 93% of which are singletons, and roughly 0.087% rests with the top ten. The sequencing sample was made of CD4+ T cells from PBMCs. The receptor source for this set is a human donor in good health.

The rearrangement joins TRBV19 to TRBJ2-1; D possibly uses TRBD1 or TRBD2 (7 bases each). Per germline, CDR1 LNHDA and CDR2 SQIVND (reference sequence). The CDR3 has 13 amino acids. Deletions cut 7 bases from V and 7 bases from J, with 14 bases between. CDR3 amino acids: CASTRGRVNEQFF. The CDR3 DNA is TGTGCCAGTACCAGGGGGAGGGTGAATGAGCAGTTCTTC.

The CDR3 DNA is TGTGCCAGCAGTTCCCTAACCTTAGCGGGAGAAAGCTCCTACGAGCAGTACTTC. It translates to CASSSLTLAGESSYEQYF. V gene TRBV6-5 combines with J gene TRBJ2-7, with TRBD2 matching over 9 bases. The length of the CDR3 is 18 residues. Germline V gives CDR1 MNHEY, CDR2 SVGAGI. Trimming cost V 4 bases and J 0 bases; bases outside gene matches: 13.

This chain connects TRBV9 to TRBJ2-2, with D possibly TRBD1 on 6 matching bases. Trimming cost V 0 bases and J 2 bases, with 11 bases left between them. The CDR3 is 16 residues long. The germline V gene encodes CDR1 SGDLS and CDR2 YYNGEE. CDR3 DNA: TGTGCCAGCAGCGTAGGGGGGACACAAAACACCGGGGAGCTGTTTTTT. This gives the protein CASSVGGTQNTGELFF. The variable domain in full, completed from reference TRBV9 and TRBJ2-2, reads DSGVTQTPKHLITATGQRVTLRCSPRSGDLSVYWYQQSLDQGLQFLIQYYNGEERAKGNILERFSAQQFPDLHSELNLSSLELGDSALYFCASSVGGTQNTGELFFGEGSRLTVL.

The chain couples TRBV11-2 to TRBJ1-1; maybe TRBD1 (5 bases). The CDR3 covers 15 residues. V lost 1 base to trimming and J lost 5 bases, with 14 bases between them. Germline-derived CDR1 and CDR2 are SGHAT and FQNNGV. This chain's CDR3 is CASSLGQGWVTEAFF. The CDR3 DNA follows: TGTGCCAGCAGCTTAGGCCAGGGTTGGGTGACTGAAGCTTTCTTT.

The chain links TRBV3-1 to TRBJ2-5, with 8 bases lining up with TRBD1. The CDR3 has 14 residues. Germline V gene sequence: CDR1 LGHDT, CDR2 YNNKEL (reference sequence). V shed 4 bases and J 4 bases; nucleotides not matched to a gene: 5. This chain's CDR3 is CASSLVDRAETQYF. The CDR3 DNA reads TGTGCCAGCAGCCTCGTGGACAGGGCAGAGACCCAGTACTTC.

The chain combines TRBV4-3 with TRBJ2-7; 8 bases line up with TRBD1. The CDR3 has 16 amino acids. Germline lookup yields CDR1 LGHNA and CDR2 YSLEER. V shed 0 bases, J shed 5 bases, and the junction held 9 bases outside the gene matches. CDR3 coding DNA: TGCGCCAGCAGCCAAGATCTCGGCAGGGGGCGCGACGAGCAGTACTTC. It is translated as CASSQDLGRGRDEQYF.

V gene TRBV9 combines with J gene TRBJ2-2; D gene uncertain. The V end lost 5 bases, the J end lost 3 bases, and 11 bases lay between the germline ends. The CDR3 extends over 14 amino acids. CDR1 is SGDLS and CDR2 is YYNGEE in the germline V gene. The CDR3 region is CASRDAVDTGELFF. Here the CDR3 DNA reads TGTGCCAGCAGGGACGCTGTGGACACCGGGGAGCTGTTTTTT.

This rearrangement joins TRBV6-2 or TRBV6-3 to TRBJ2-1, with 9 nucleotides matching TRBD1. With 5 bases clipped from V and 3 bases from J, the junction kept 11 bases outside the gene matches. Germline V gene data show CDR1 as MNHEY and CDR2 as SVGEGT. The length of the CDR3 is 17 residues. The CDR3 DNA follows: TGTGCCAGCAGTACCCGGGACAGGGAGGGCCTCTACAATGAGCAGTTCTTC. This gives the protein CASSTRDREGLYNEQFF.

The chain is built from TRBV10-3 and TRBJ2-1; 10 bases fit TRBD2. J was trimmed by 4 bases and V by 4 bases; bases with no gene match: 4. The CDR3 spans 15 residues. Per germline, CDR1 ENHRY and CDR2 SYGVKD. The CDR3 is CAISAVLAGYNEQFF. In DNA, the CDR3 is TGTGCCATCAGTGCAGTACTAGCGGGATACAATGAGCAGTTCTTC.

V and J are TRBV6-2 or TRBV6-3 and TRBJ2-7; maybe TRBD2 (5 bases). The ends were cut back, 2 bases at V and 0 bases at J, with 14 bases in the middle. CDR3 length: 16 amino acids. Germline assignment: CDR1 MNHEY and CDR2 SVGEGT. This CDR3 is CASSYRRGSSSYEQYF. CDR3 nucleotides: TGTGCCAGCAGTTACCGACGCGGGTCTAGCTCCTACGAGCAGTACTTC.

CDR3 amino acids: CASAKGVTYNEQFF. The CDR3 nucleotides are TGTGCTAGTGCCAAGGGGGTAACCTACAATGAGCAGTTCTTC. The chain uses TRBV12-5 and TRBJ2-1; tentatively, D is TRBD1 (6 bases). The ends were cut back, 7 bases at V and 2 bases at J, with 12 bases in the middle. This CDR3 contains 14 residues. Germline V gives CDR1 LGHNT, CDR2 FRNRAP.

The CDR3 nucleotides read TGCGCCAGCAGCTTGGCCTCCGGGACAGCCGCCTACGAGCAGTACTTC. Translating it yields CASSLASGTAAYEQYF. This rearrangement joins TRBV5-1 to TRBJ2-7; 7 nucleotides line up with TRBD1. V dropped 0 bases and J dropped 2; count of bases not matched to a gene: 8. The CDR3 runs 16 residues. Germline V gives CDR1 SGHRS, CDR2 YFSETQ.

This sequence joins TRBV5-1 and TRBJ2-1, with a tentative D call TRBD1 (6 bases). Germline V gene data show CDR1 as SGHRS and CDR2 as YFSETQ. V was cut by 7 bases and J by 7 bases, with 18 bases left in between. The CDR3 is 14 residues long. CDR3 sequence (DNA): TGCGCCAGCGGCACAGGGAAGTGGGAAAATGAGCAGTTCTTC. Its translation is CASGTGKWENEQFF. The full variable domain, in which reference TRBV5-1 and TRBJ2-1 provide the parts outside the CDR3, is KAGVTQTPRYLIKTRGQQVTLSCSPISGHRSVSWYQQTPGQGLQFLFEYFSETQRNKGNFPGRFSGRQFSNSRSEMNVSTLELGDSALYLCASGTGKWENEQFFGPGTRLTVL.

CDR3 in amino acids: CASSFSGAQRAFF. In DNA form, the CDR3 reads TGTGCCAGCAGTTTTTCGGGGGCCCAGCGAGCTTTCTTT. This sequence joins TRBV12-3 or TRBV12-4 and TRBJ1-1; a weak D match, TRBD1 (6 bases). The CDR3 has 13 residues. Trimming shortened V by 3 bases and J by 10 bases, and 15 bases separated the two germline ends.

This clonotype was seen a handful of times. The gene calls are TRBV29-1 and TRBJ2-5; D is uncertain. Trimming cost V 4 bases and J 1 base, with 7 bases left between them. This CDR3 region has 12 residues. The germline V gene has CDR1 SQVTM and CDR2 ANQGSEA. CDR3 residues: CSVVGIQETQYF. CDR3 nucleotide sequence: TGCAGCGTTGTGGGGATCCAAGAGACCCAGTACTTC.

The chain couples TRBV15 to TRBJ2-5, with D possibly matching TRBD2 (6 bases). Trimming stripped 0 bases from V and 5 bases from J, with 13 bases between. This CDR3 spans 15 amino acids. Per germline, CDR1 LNHNV and CDR2 YYDKDF (reference sequence). CDR3 residues: CATSRDLTAGETQYF. The CDR3 DNA sequence: TGTGCCACCAGCAGAGATCTTACGGCGGGGGAGACCCAGTACTTC. The variable domain in full, completed from reference TRBV15 and TRBJ2-5, reads DAMVIQNPRYQVTQFGKPVTLSCSQTLNHNVMYWYQQKSSQAPKLLFHYYDKDFNNEADTPDNFQSRRPNTSFCFLDIRSPGLGDTAMYLCATSRDLTAGETQYFGPGTRLLVL.

This chain connects TRBV6-2 or TRBV6-3 to TRBJ1-4; D gene unclear. Germline lookup yields CDR1 MNHEY and CDR2 SVGEGT. V lost 2 bases, J lost 10 bases, and 14 bases lay in between. The CDR3 is 14 residues long. In nucleotides, the CDR3 is TGTGCCAGCAGTTACGAACCAAGGGTCGGAAAACTGTTTTTT. This translates into CASSYEPRVGKLFF.

The CDR3 DNA is TGTGCCAGCAGCTTAGTCTACAATCAGCCCCAGCATTTT. Amino acid sequence: CASSLVYNQPQHF. The rearrangement uses TRBV5-8 and TRBJ1-5, with D hard to call. CDR1 is SGHTS, CDR2 YDEGEE, per germline. The CDR3 sequence is 13 residues long. V lost 2 bases and J 3 bases, leaving 6 bases between the germline ends.

The rearrangement joins TRBV30 to TRBJ1-2; 7 bases match TRBD1. This CDR3 spans 15 amino acids. The germline V gene encodes CDR1 GTSNPN and CDR2 SVGIG (reference sequence). J was trimmed by 4 bases and V by 3 bases; bases with no gene match: 11. The CDR3 DNA reads TGTGCCTGGAGCCGAGACAGGGTCCAAAGCTATGGCTACACCTTC. It translates to CAWSRDRVQSYGYTF. Full variable domain (rest looked up from reference TRBV30 and TRBJ1-2): SQTIHQWPATLVQPVGSPLSLECTVEGTSNPNLYWYRQAAGRGLQLLFYSVGIGQISSEVPQNLSASRPQDRQFILSSKKLLLSDSGFYLCAWSRDRVQSYGYTFGSGTRLTVV.

The chain links TRBV6-1 to TRBJ2-1, with D perhaps being TRBD1 or TRBD2 (5 bases each). V lost 5 bases and J lost 4, with 18 bases in between. Germline loops: CDR1 MNHNS, CDR2 SASEGT. This CDR3 region has 16 residues. CDR3 loop: CASSTGTLKVYNEQFF. DNA for the CDR3: TGTGCCAGCAGTACCGGGACCCTTAAGGTATACAATGAGCAGTTCTTC.

V and J are TRBV7-9 and TRBJ2-7; D not certain. The V gene's germline CDR1 is SEHNR and CDR2 FQNEAQ (reference sequence). The CDR3 extends over 11 amino acids. V was shortened by 5 bases and J by 7 bases, with 9 bases between the two germline ends. Written as DNA, the CDR3 is TGTGCCAGCAGCCCCCTCGCAGAGCAGTACTTC. It encodes CASSPLAEQYF.

The V call is TRBV3-1, the J call TRBJ2-4; no definite D call. Trimming left V 0 bases short and J 0 bases short, with 15 bases between. The CDR3 is made up of 18 amino acids. Germline V lookup: CDR1 LGHDT, CDR2 YNNKEL (reference sequence). The chain's CDR3 is CASSQDPRIGLAKNIQYF. The DNA of the CDR3 is TGTGCCAGCAGCCAAGATCCAAGGATTGGTTTAGCCAAAAACATTCAGTACTTC.

V is TRBV30 and J is TRBJ2-5, with D uncertain. CDR1 is GTSNPN, CDR2 SVGIG, per germline (reference sequence). The CDR3 totals 12 residues. Trimming cost V 0 bases and J 4 bases, with 6 bases left between them. This CDR3 reads CAWSVNRETQYF. The CDR3 nucleotides read TGTGCCTGGAGTGTAAACCGAGAGACCCAGTACTTC.

The chain couples TRBV6-1 to TRBJ1-2; a possible D gene is TRBD1 (5 bases). Trimming stripped 2 bases from V and 2 bases from J, with 9 bases between. Germline CDR1 reads MNHNS; CDR2 reads SASEGT. The CDR3 is made up of 14 amino acids. The CDR3 spells CASSELGENYGYTF. CDR3 nucleotides: TGTGCCAGCAGTGAATTGGGGGAAAACTATGGCTACACCTTC.

The CDR3 here is CASSIAGSLDYEQYF. Written as DNA, the CDR3 is TGTGCCAGTAGTATAGCGGGGAGTTTGGACTACGAGCAGTACTTC. V gene TRBV19 combines with J gene TRBJ2-7; perhaps TRBD2 as D (5 bases). The V gene lost 1 base and the J gene lost 3 bases, with 13 bases spanning the gap. The CDR3 covers 15 residues. Germline V lookup: CDR1 LNHDA, CDR2 SQIVND (reference sequence).

V is TRBV20-1 and J is TRBJ2-7, with TRBD1 matching over 9 bases. Germline V lookup: CDR1 DFQATT, CDR2 SNEGSKA (reference sequence). V shed 3 bases and J 2 bases; nucleotides not matched to a gene: 5. The CDR3 runs to 14 residues. Here the CDR3 reads CSASEGTGPYEQYF. The CDR3 nucleotides read TGCAGTGCTAGTGAGGGGACAGGGCCCTACGAGCAGTACTTC.

This sequence joins TRBV6-2 or TRBV6-3 and TRBJ1-5; possibly TRBD1 for D (5 bases). The germline CDR1 and CDR2 sequences are MNHEY and SVGEGT. The CDR3 consists of 15 residues. The V gene lost 0 bases and the J gene lost 10 bases, with 16 bases spanning the gap. CDR3 residues: CASSYSAPGYSPQHF. As DNA, the CDR3 is TGTGCCAGCAGTTACTCGGCTCCAGGGTATAGTCCCCAGCATTTT.